This T cell receptor (beta chain) was sequenced during a study of blood T cell repertoires in COVID-19. Across the study: Material from acute and convalescent COVID-19 was sourced from the United States, Italy and Spain.

The data were produced by immunoSEQ multiplex PCR, yet TCRdb's version contains in-frame clones alone and is incomplete. Of more than 80,000 clones in the sample, roughly four fifths are singletons; the top ten hold 6% to 7.5%. Concerning this clone: Other DNA sequences in the sample encode the same CDR3.

CDR1 and CDR2 from the germline V gene are SGHAT and FQNNGV. V lost 4 bases to trimming and J lost 7 bases; unmatched junction nucleotides: 2. The CDR3 sequence is 14 residues long. The sequence came from a man aged 45-65 years with active or convalescent COVID-19. The gene calls are TRBV11-2 and TRBJ1-6, with 9 bases that match TRBD1. Sequencing was performed on peripheral blood. The CDR3 is CASSSGQGNSPLHF. CDR3 nucleotide sequence: TGTGCCAGCAGCTCGGGACAGGGAAATTCACCCCTCCACTTT. Drawing the rest from reference TRBV11-2 and TRBJ1-6, the complete variable domain is EAGVAQSPRYKIIEKRQSVAFWCNPISGHATLYWYQQILGQGPKLLIQFQNNGVVDDSQLPKDRFSAERLKGVDSTLKIQPAKLEDSAVYLCASSSGQGNSPLHFGNGTRLTVT.